What follows is one TCR beta chain and its context. No cognate antigen has been identified for it. Base qualities are not provided; no much larger clone lies one nucleotide away. Receptor amplification or capture employed the immunoSEQ multiplex PCR assay. For most patients, genomic DNA was isolated with the Qiagen DNeasy Blood and Tissue Kit and sent frozen to Adaptive Biotechnologies for TCR sequencing. Adaptive Biotechnologies carried out high-throughput TCR-beta CDR3 sequencing of genomic DNA for most patients. In the original analysis: Adaptive's ImmunoSEQ software supplied the TCR sequencing data for 15 to 20 patients, while MiXCR and VDJtools were used to process a few other patients. To correct CD4 versus CD8 sorting errors, any sequence found in both subsets at a frequency ratio below 5:1 was removed. Because the origin of CDR3 nucleotide sequences shared between donor and recipient could not be assigned, those sequences were removed. Alloreactive clones required at least 2-fold expansion over unstimulated cells and minimum CFSE-low frequency of 0.002% (template counts) or 0.001% (read counts). A clone was considered mappable if detected in the sequenced pre-transplant spleen, lymph node, or MLR CFSE-low populations of the donor or recipient. Cumulative frequency of alloreactive clones was calculated as a percentage of all sequences weighted by copy number. The clones in this table, taken by TCRdb from immuneACCESS, are in-frame only. Not every clone is retained; where verified, under half of the shortfall comes from an unresolved V gene, and the cause of the rest is unknown. The V and J calls and clone size are taken from that table; D and trimming were inferred from the DNA. The sample yields roughly 70,000 clones; 84% were counted once. The top ten constitute 0.35% to 0.4% of the sample.

This sample was included in a study of graft-versus-host responses after intestinal transplantation (dated by TCRdb to the early 2020s). Notes on the research overall: The transplants that recipients received were multivisceral, liver-intestinal, or isolated intestinal. All recipients received anti-thymocyte globulin induction followed by maintenance tacrolimus and steroids for roughly three years. After intestinal transplantation, graft-versus-host and host-versus-graft alloreactive T cell clones were followed in the graft, circulation and bone marrow using bulk TCR-beta CDR3 sequencing. Alloreactive clones were identified by sequencing pre-transplant mixed lymphocyte reaction products and comparing these products with unstimulated pre-transplant donor and recipient T cells. A cohort of fewer than 25 intestinal transplant recipients, including one retransplant, was enrolled, and 3 patients lacking pretransplant specimens were excluded. A peak of at least 4% donor T cells among recipient peripheral blood mononuclear cells was the definition used for donor T cell macrochimerism. Samples from three later patients were sequenced in-house on an Illumina MiSeq with MiXCR processing rather than by the commercial service. The paper as a whole reports these results and caveats: Early after transplant, peak levels of circulating GvH clones were found to be associated with declines in HvG clones. High GvH to HvG T cell clonal ratios were observed in the allografts of patients with donor T cell macrochimerism. GvH clones turned up in recipient bone marrow, with some appearing earlier in ileal mucosa or blood, a pattern consistent with an intestinal mucosal origin. Conclusions were limited by the relatively low number and heterogeneity of intestinal transplant patients.

Reading the germline V gene gives CDR1 KGHSH and CDR2 LQKENI. From the cysteine through the phenylalanine, the CDR3 covers 16 amino acids. The entry retains the CDR3 DNA only, 48 bases that are in frame from base 1. Ends trimmed: V by 3 bases, J by 7 bases; bases unmatched to a gene: 6. The time point label on this specimen signifies: cells obtained before transplantation from donor or recipient. CD3+CD4+ and CD3+CD8+ populations were FACS-sorted from unstimulated pre-transplant donor and recipient cells taken from spleen or lymph nodes. Recombination linked TRBV18 to TRBJ1-6, with 10 middle bases fitting TRBD1. The TCR sequence derives from a human donor who was the organ donor for an intestinal transplant. The sample was unstimulated CD4+ T cells sorted from spleen or lymph node cells, taken before transplant. The CDR3 reads as follows: CASSPRPGQGNSPLHF. At the DNA level, the sequence is TGTGCCAGCTCACCGAGACCGGGACAGGGGAATTCACCCCTCCACTTT.